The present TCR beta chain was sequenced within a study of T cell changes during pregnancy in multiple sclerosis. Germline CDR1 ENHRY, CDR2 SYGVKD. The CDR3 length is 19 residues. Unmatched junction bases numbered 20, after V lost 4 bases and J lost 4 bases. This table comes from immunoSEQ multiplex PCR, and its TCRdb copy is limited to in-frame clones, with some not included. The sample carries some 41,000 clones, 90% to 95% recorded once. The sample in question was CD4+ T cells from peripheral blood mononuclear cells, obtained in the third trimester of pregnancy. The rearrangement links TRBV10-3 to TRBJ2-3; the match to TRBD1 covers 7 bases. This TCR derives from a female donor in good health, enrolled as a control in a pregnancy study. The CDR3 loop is CAISVGLVMTGSRADTQYF. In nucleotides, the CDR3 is TGTGCCATCAGTGTGGGGTTAGTCATGACAGGGTCGAGGGCAGATACGCAGTATTTT.